This T cell receptor (beta chain) was obtained from a study of neoadjuvant anti-PD-1 for oral cavity cancer. Method: immunoSEQ multiplex PCR; TCRdb's copy keeps in-frame clones and lacks some. The sample lists some 15,000 clones, 71% seen once, with approximately 3% in the top ten. The CDR3 totals 19 residues. V shed 4 bases and J 1 base; nucleotides not matched to a gene: 11. Germline CDR1 is SGHNT and CDR2 is YYREEE (reference sequence). The specimen comprised PBMCs, sampled before nivolumab (anti-PD-1) treatment. This receptor was obtained from a person between 40 and 79 years old with oral cavity squamous cell carcinoma. This sequence joins TRBV5-4 and TRBJ2-3, with 14 positions matching TRBD2. The CDR3 here is CASSRERPGLAGGTDTQYF. For the CDR3, the DNA is TGTGCCAGCAGCAGAGAACGACCGGGACTAGCGGGAGGCACAGATACGCAGTATTTT.